The rows below give T cell receptor beta chains drawn from one sample of a study of blood T cell repertoires in COVID-19. The method was immunoSEQ multiplex PCR; TCRdb's version includes in-frame clones alone and lacks a portion of them. The table shows under 65,000 clones, with more than 75% occurring only once. Sequences were obtained from PBMCs or T cells enriched from blood (not recorded which). The receptors come from a woman between 50 and 59 years old with acute COVID-19. CDR3s include the opening cysteine and the closing phenylalanine or tryptophan. Fields, in order: CDR3 length, J gene, D gene, V gene, CDR3 protein. D genes are given only for firm matches.

cdr3_length: 12
j_call: TRBJ1-4
d_call: -
v_call: TRBV12-3/TRBV12-4
cdr3_aa: CASSLGGDHTIF

cdr3_length: 15
j_call: TRBJ1-1
d_call: -
v_call: TRBV28
cdr3_aa: CASLVQLGGVTEAFF

cdr3_length: 14
j_call: TRBJ1-3
d_call: -
v_call: TRBV10-2
cdr3_aa: CASRKGVSGNTIYF

cdr3_length: 16
j_call: TRBJ1-1
d_call: TRBD1
v_call: TRBV6-1
cdr3_aa: CASSVLPGQGNTEAFF

cdr3_length: 16
j_call: TRBJ2-6
d_call: TRBD1
v_call: TRBV5-4
cdr3_aa: CASSSGQPSGANVLTF

cdr3_length: 17
j_call: TRBJ2-7
d_call: TRBD2
v_call: TRBV19
cdr3_aa: CASSTRLLAGAPYEQYF

cdr3_length: 17
j_call: TRBJ2-5
d_call: TRBD2
v_call: TRBV11-3
cdr3_aa: CASSHRTSGGAPETQYF

cdr3_length: 11
j_call: TRBJ2-7
d_call: -
v_call: TRBV5-1
cdr3_aa: CASSANYEQYF

cdr3_length: 15
j_call: TRBJ1-4
d_call: -
v_call: TRBV4-1
cdr3_aa: CASSRFEGTREKLFF

cdr3_length: 14
j_call: TRBJ2-1
d_call: -
v_call: TRBV7-8
cdr3_aa: CASISDAVYNEQFF

cdr3_length: 14
j_call: TRBJ1-5
d_call: TRBD1
v_call: TRBV6-5
cdr3_aa: CASRGTGTVQPQHF

cdr3_length: 14
j_call: TRBJ2-7
d_call: TRBD1
v_call: TRBV7-8
cdr3_aa: CASSSDRVSYEQYF

cdr3_length: 16
j_call: TRBJ1-5
d_call: -
v_call: TRBV7-8
cdr3_aa: CASSPYRYGGNQPQHF

cdr3_length: 16
j_call: TRBJ2-1
d_call: TRBD1
v_call: TRBV14
cdr3_aa: CASSWTGLLRYNEQFF

cdr3_length: 16
j_call: TRBJ1-5
d_call: TRBD1
v_call: TRBV6-4
cdr3_aa: CASSDNDRESRRAQHF

cdr3_length: 11
j_call: TRBJ2-3
d_call: -
v_call: TRBV6-5
cdr3_aa: CASSNSDTQYF

cdr3_length: 13
j_call: TRBJ1-2
d_call: -
v_call: TRBV5-1
cdr3_aa: CASRPGQRYGYTF

cdr3_length: 17
j_call: TRBJ2-5
d_call: TRBD2
v_call: TRBV9
cdr3_aa: CASSPGLAGVLGETQYF

cdr3_length: 14
j_call: TRBJ2-6
d_call: -
v_call: TRBV19
cdr3_aa: CASNPSPGANVLTF

cdr3_length: 17
j_call: TRBJ2-1
d_call: TRBD1
v_call: TRBV29-1
cdr3_aa: CSVEGRWDRSSYNEQFF

cdr3_length: 16
j_call: TRBJ1-5
d_call: TRBD1
v_call: TRBV2
cdr3_aa: CASKSLGQGEGQPQHF

cdr3_length: 12
j_call: TRBJ2-5
d_call: -
v_call: TRBV5-1
cdr3_aa: CASSGQGETQYF

cdr3_length: 15
j_call: TRBJ1-1
d_call: TRBD1
v_call: TRBV12-5
cdr3_aa: CASGTRTGLNTEAFF

cdr3_length: 16
j_call: TRBJ2-5
d_call: TRBD2
v_call: TRBV11-3
cdr3_aa: CASSLSSGGDQETQYF

cdr3_length: 13
j_call: TRBJ1-6
d_call: -
v_call: TRBV9
cdr3_aa: CASSPSNNSPLHF

cdr3_length: 17
j_call: TRBJ2-1
d_call: -
v_call: TRBV6-1
cdr3_aa: CASSAPHGGSSYNEQFF

cdr3_length: 18
j_call: TRBJ2-6
d_call: -
v_call: TRBV29-1
cdr3_aa: CSVDVGTSQNSGANVLTF

cdr3_length: 14
j_call: TRBJ1-4
d_call: -
v_call: TRBV29-1
cdr3_aa: CSAGVQGGNEKLFF

cdr3_length: 13
j_call: TRBJ1-1
d_call: TRBD1
v_call: TRBV11-3
cdr3_aa: CASSPWDSHEAFF

cdr3_length: 16
j_call: TRBJ2-5
d_call: TRBD2
v_call: TRBV7-9
cdr3_aa: CASSLAGGGARVTQYF

cdr3_length: 16
j_call: TRBJ2-5
d_call: TRBD2
v_call: TRBV23-1
cdr3_aa: CASSQSTGGARETQYF

cdr3_length: 15
j_call: TRBJ1-4
d_call: -
v_call: TRBV14
cdr3_aa: CASSQLRGRNEKLFF

cdr3_length: 15
j_call: TRBJ2-1
d_call: TRBD1
v_call: TRBV6-5
cdr3_aa: CASSLTTGGYNEQFF

cdr3_length: 14
j_call: TRBJ2-7
d_call: -
v_call: TRBV27
cdr3_aa: CASSSAGSPYEQYF

cdr3_length: 14
j_call: TRBJ1-3
d_call: -
v_call: TRBV9
cdr3_aa: CASSAPGLGNTIYF

cdr3_length: 14
j_call: TRBJ1-2
d_call: TRBD1
v_call: TRBV10-3
cdr3_aa: CAISSTGKYYGYTF

cdr3_length: 13
j_call: TRBJ2-3
d_call: -
v_call: TRBV24-1
cdr3_aa: CATSESPGDTQYF

cdr3_length: 14
j_call: TRBJ1-2
d_call: -
v_call: TRBV5-1
cdr3_aa: CASSAGNNRYGYTF

cdr3_length: 15
j_call: TRBJ2-3
d_call: -
v_call: TRBV30
cdr3_aa: CAWSEWSRATDTQYF

cdr3_length: 14
j_call: TRBJ2-3
d_call: -
v_call: TRBV25-1
cdr3_aa: CASSAHSLTDTQYF